The entry that follows covers one T cell receptor beta chain sequence. Its antigen is as yet unknown. The data were obtained in a study of CD8 T cells in Susac syndrome. Overall study context: At the time their blood was drawn, patients with Susac syndrome were either therapy-naive, on corticosteroids (with some of them also receiving intravenous immunoglobulin), or on intravenous immunoglobulin alone. Points from the study as a whole: Clonal expansion was absent from the CD4+ T cell repertoires in Susac syndrome. The study's TCR sequencing and HLA analysis drew on a certain number of individuals. That number was acknowledged as relatively small.

RNA, at about 0.5 to 1 ug, was reverse transcribed with random hexamers. TCRdb independently ran MiXCR on the immunoSEQ multiplex PCR reads; one entry per CDR3 protein. The sample has approximately 210,000 distinct CDR3 sequences, 94% seen once; the top ten hold about 0.14%. The V gene's germline CDR1 is SGHRS and CDR2 YFSETQ. The V gene lost 0 bases and the J gene lost 4 bases, with 16 bases spanning the gap. The CDR3 has 16 residues. TCR beta sequencing was performed on blood CD8+ and CD4+ T cells. This TCR derives from a human donor with Susac syndrome. The sample comprised CD4+ T cells from PBMCs. This chain links TRBV5-1 with TRBJ1-2; unclear D gene. The CDR3 region is CASSLAFGGPTYGYTF. CDR3 DNA sequence: TGCGCCAGCAGCTTGGCCTTCGGCGGGCCTACCTATGGCTACACCTTC.